The TCR beta chain described here comes from a study of post-analysis software for immune sequencing data. Points from the study as a whole: With F measure, samples from one preparation batch clustered together strongly. Elevated frequency relative to controls characterized four or five TRBV segments in patients, TRBV5-6, TRBV5-1 and TRBV20-1 among them.

This clonotype has only a few counts. Its antigen is as yet unknown. Researchers reported that TCR beta cDNA libraries carried unique molecular identifiers. From 1 to 10 million T cells, 550,000 or so cDNA molecules were obtained. TCRdb re-analysed the PCR reads in MiXCR, keeping a single row per CDR3 protein. This sample has a few hundred thousand distinct CDR3 sequences; about a third occur once, and the top ten carry roughly 13%. The CDR3 has 15 amino acids. Looked up from germline, CDR1 is MNHEY and CDR2 is SMNVEV (reference sequence). V was pared by 8 bases and J by 2 bases, with 19 bases between.

This sequence originates from a girl under 18 with multiple sclerosis. V gene TRBV27 combines with J gene TRBJ2-7, with D maybe TRBD1 (6 bases). The material sequenced was blood. The CDR3 spells CASVRTGLGAYEQYF. The CDR3 DNA reads TGTGCCAGCGTACGAACAGGGTTAGGGGCCTACGAGCAGTACTTC.